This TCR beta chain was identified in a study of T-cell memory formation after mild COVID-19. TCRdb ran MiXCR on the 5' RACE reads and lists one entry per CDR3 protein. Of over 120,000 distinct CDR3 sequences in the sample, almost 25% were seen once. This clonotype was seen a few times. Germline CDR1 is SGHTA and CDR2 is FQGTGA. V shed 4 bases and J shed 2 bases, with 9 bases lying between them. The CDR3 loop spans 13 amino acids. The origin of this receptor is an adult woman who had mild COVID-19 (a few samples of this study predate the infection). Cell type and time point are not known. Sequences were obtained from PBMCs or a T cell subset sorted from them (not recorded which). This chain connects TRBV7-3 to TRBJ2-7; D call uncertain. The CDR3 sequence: CASSSPPAYEQYF. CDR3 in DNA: TGTGCCAGCAGCTCCCCTCCCGCCTACGAGCAGTACTTC.